The 17 T cell receptor beta chains below were found in one sample sequenced in a study of beta chain features in type 1 diabetes. Overall study results and limits: There was a moderate but significant shortening of TCRB CDR3s in all four CD4+ subsets of Type 1 diabetes patients.

Investigators reverse transcribed all isolated RNA, so they sequenced expressed TCRB transcripts. TCRdb's table, derived via immunoSEQ multiplex PCR, lists solely in-frame clones and lacks some. Altogether about 15,000 clones are present, approximately 68% being singletons, with the ten largest covering 0.57%. No antigen has been identified for these receptors. Sequenced input: stem cell memory CD4+ T cells from blood. Receptors were obtained from a young woman with type 1 diabetes.

This chain joins TRBV5-1 and TRBJ2-3; no clear D gene. The CDR3 is 12 residues long. Germline assignment: CDR1 SGHRS and CDR2 YFSETQ. Trimming took 4 bases from V and 4 from J, leaving 7 bases between them. The CDR3 spells CASSEESDTQYF. As DNA, the CDR3 is TGCGCCAGCAGCGAGGAATCAGATACGCAGTATTTT.

The rearrangement uses TRBV6-4 and TRBJ2-1, with TRBD2 identical over 11 bases. CDR3 length equals 16 residues. The ends lost 4 bases at V and 0 bases at J; junction bases unmatched: 2. Germline CDR1 reads MRHNA; CDR2 reads SNTAGT. In DNA, the CDR3 is TGTGCCAGCAGTGGTACTAGCGGGAGCTCCTACAATGAGCAGTTCTTC. As protein: CASSGTSGSSYNEQFF.

The V gene is TRBV14, the J gene TRBJ2-4, with 7 nucleotides matching TRBD2. Per the germline V gene, CDR1 is SGHDN and CDR2 is FVKESK. The V segment lost 4 bases and the J segment 7 bases; nucleotides outside the gene matches: 7. The CDR3 is 14 residues long. The chain's CDR3 is CASSPGLVRNIQYF. Written as DNA, the CDR3 is TGTGCCAGCAGCCCAGGACTAGTTAGGAACATTCAGTACTTC.

The gene calls are TRBV6-5 and TRBJ2-5, with TRBD2 matching 10 bases. Germline trimming cut 6 bases from V and 4 bases from J; bases unmatched to any gene: 8. Germline V lookup: CDR1 MNHEY, CDR2 SVGAGI. The CDR3 is made up of 15 amino acids. In DNA form, the CDR3 reads TGTGCCAGCAGGCCACTAGCGGGGATTGTAGAGACCCAGTACTTC. It translates to CASRPLAGIVETQYF.

This chain links TRBV2 with TRBJ2-1; 11 nucleotides agree with TRBD2. The CDR3 loop spans 15 amino acids. Germline V gene data show CDR1 as SNHLY and CDR2 as FYNNEI. J was trimmed by 9 bases and V by 3 bases; bases with no gene match: 7. This CDR3 is CASSEGSGRAGEQFF. The CDR3 DNA reads as TGTGCCAGCAGTGAGGGTAGCGGGAGGGCCGGTGAGCAGTTCTTC.

V gene TRBV27 combines with J gene TRBJ2-7; 8 bases fit TRBD2. V shed 3 bases, J shed 2 bases, and the junction held 6 bases outside the gene matches. CDR3 size: 15 residues. The germline gives CDR1 MNHEY, CDR2 SMNVEV (reference sequence). This chain's CDR3 is CASSFRLAPTYEQYF. The CDR3 nucleotides read TGTGCCAGCAGTTTTAGACTAGCGCCTACCTACGAGCAGTACTTC.

The CDR3 spells CASSLQPDFQETQYF. The CDR3 DNA reads TGTGCCAGCAGTCTTCAACCCGACTTCCAAGAGACCCAGTACTTC. V is TRBV6-5 and J is TRBJ2-5; D not certain. The germline V and J ends were trimmed by 5 bases and 1 base, with 14 bases remaining between them. Germline CDR1 and CDR2: MNHEY and SVGAGI. The CDR3 totals 15 residues.

This clone turned up a few times. This chain connects TRBV19 to TRBJ1-5; 9 bases line up with TRBD1. The CDR3 has 15 residues. Germline CDR1 and CDR2: LNHDA and SQIVND (reference sequence). The ends lost 4 bases at V and 7 bases at J; junction bases unmatched: 8. CDR3 sequence: CASSRDRVGEQPQHF. In nucleotides, the CDR3 is TGTGCCAGTAGTAGGGACAGGGTAGGAGAACAGCCCCAGCATTTT. The entire variable domain, with the rest obtained from reference TRBV19 and TRBJ1-5, is as follows: DGGITQSPKYLFRKEGQNVTLSCEQNLNHDAMYWYRQDPGQGLRLIYYSQIVNDFQKGDIAEGYSVSREKKESFPLTVTSAQKNPTAFYLCASSRDRVGEQPQHFGDGTRLSIL.

This clone showed up just a few times. The rearrangement links TRBV9 to TRBJ2-1, with D possibly matching TRBD1 (5 bases). This CDR3 spans 12 amino acids. Germline CDR1 reads SGDLS; CDR2 reads YYNGEE. Trimming removed 3 bases from V and 6 bases from J, with 7 bases in between. Here the CDR3 DNA reads TGTGCCAGCAGCGCACAGGTCAATGAGCAGTTCTTC. It encodes CASSAQVNEQFF.

The chain has TRBV6-6 and TRBJ2-5, with 9 bases aligning to TRBD2. CDR1 MNHNY and CDR2 SVGAGI come from the germline V gene (reference sequence). The CDR3 has 14 residues. After removal of 5 bases from V and 5 bases from J, the junction contained 6 bases not matched to a gene. CDR3 sequence reads: CASSLSGGGETQYF. The DNA of the CDR3 is TGTGCCAGCAGTCTTAGCGGGGGTGGGGAGACCCAGTACTTC.

The chain is built from TRBV2 and TRBJ1-2, with D tentatively TRBD1 (6 bases). The CDR3 has 13 residues. Trimming removed 8 bases from V and 8 bases from J, with 18 bases in between. Germline CDR1 is SNHLY and CDR2 is FYNNEI. CDR3 protein: CASPQDRRGGYTF. CDR3 in DNA: TGTGCCAGCCCCCAGGACAGACGAGGGGGCTACACCTTC.

The rearrangement uses TRBV30 and TRBJ2-3, with D perhaps matching TRBD2 (5 bases). Germline V gene sequence: CDR1 GTSNPN, CDR2 SVGIG (reference sequence). The CDR3 length is 13 residues. With 3 bases removed from V and 4 bases from J, the gap between germline ends came to 11 bases. CDR3 in amino acids: CAWSIEGPDTQYF. The CDR3 DNA follows: TGTGCCTGGAGCATCGAGGGTCCAGATACGCAGTATTTT.

The V gene is TRBV2, the J gene TRBJ1-3; D not resolved. Per the germline V gene, CDR1 is SNHLY and CDR2 is FYNNEI. CDR3 length: 16 residues. The germline V and J ends were trimmed by 3 bases and 0 bases, with 12 bases remaining between them. The CDR3 nucleotides are TGTGCCAGCAGTGACCAGACTCCTAGCTCTGGAAACACCATATATTTT. Its protein is CASSDQTPSSGNTIYF.

CDR3 sequence (DNA): TGTGCCAGCAGCGCGGATGAAAAACTGTTTTTT. Amino acid sequence: CASSADEKLFF. V is TRBV9 and J is TRBJ1-4; D is ambiguous. The germline gives CDR1 SGDLS, CDR2 YYNGEE. Trimming removed 3 bases from V and 6 bases from J, with 3 bases in between. CDR3 size: 11 residues. Filled out from reference TRBV9 and TRBJ1-4, the complete variable domain reads DSGVTQTPKHLITATGQRVTLRCSPRSGDLSVYWYQQSLDQGLQFLIQYYNGEERAKGNILERFSAQQFPDLHSELNLSSLELGDSALYFCASSADEKLFFGSGTQLSVL.

This chain connects TRBV7-3 to TRBJ2-2, with D tentatively TRBD1 (5 bases). Germline V gene lookup returns CDR1 SGHTA and CDR2 FQGTGA. V lost 3 bases to trimming and J lost 1 base, with 6 bases between them. The CDR3 is made up of 14 amino acids. CDR3 sequence: CASSFDRNTGELFF. The CDR3 coding sequence is TGTGCCAGCAGCTTCGACAGGAACACCGGGGAGCTGTTTTTT.

This sequence joins TRBV7-2 and TRBJ2-2; TRBD1 matches 8 bases. Per germline, CDR1 SGHTA and CDR2 FQGNSA. Trimming at V came to 3 bases and at J to 9 bases, leaving 6 bases not matched to a gene. This CDR3 has 14 amino acids. The CDR3 loop is CASSFTAGGRELFF. The CDR3 DNA reads as TGTGCCAGCAGCTTTACGGCAGGGGGCCGGGAGCTGTTTTTT.

V and J are TRBV21-1 and TRBJ1-5; TRBD1 was called by the table and not checked on the DNA. TRBV21-1 is labeled a pseudogene. The CDR3 extends over 13 amino acids. The CDR3 sequence is CASSSSSNQPQHF. Here the CDR3 DNA reads TGTGCCAGCAGCAGCAGTAGCAATCAGCCCCAGCATTTT.